The rows below give T cell receptor beta chains drawn from one sample of a study of CD8 T cells in ankylosing spondylitis. TCRdb recomputed calls from the 5' RACE reads with MiXCR, one row per CDR3 protein. This sample carries approximately 350,000 distinct CDR3 sequences, roughly 14% of them seen once, and the ten largest clones take about 1.1%. Sequenced sample: blood, either unsorted or a sorted T cell fraction (not recorded which). All receptors come from a male donor with ankylosing spondylitis or in good health (not recorded which). CDR3s include the opening cysteine and the closing phenylalanine or tryptophan. The D gene is left open where the match is weak. Clone size is given for some rows only: seen once, a few or many times, or a class if the clone is expanded.

d_call	v_call	clone_size	j_call	cdr3_aa	cdr3_nt
.	TRBV3-1	few	TRBJ2-5	CASSPLSGGETQYF	TGTGCCAGCAGCCCCCTCTCCGGGGGAGAGACCCAGTACTTC
.	TRBV12-3/TRBV12-4	.	TRBJ2-7	CASSPPGLGVYEQYF	TGTGCCAGCAGTCCACCGGGACTGGGAGTCTACGAGCAGTACTTC
.	TRBV6-1	.	TRBJ1-4	CASRTQGRRGKLFF	TGTGCCAGCAGGACCCAGGGTCGGAGAGGAAAACTGTTTTTT
.	TRBV7-9	.	TRBJ1-1	CASSWLGKETEAFF	TGTGCCAGCAGCTGGTTGGGAAAGGAGACTGAAGCTTTCTTT
TRBD1	TRBV24-1	few	TRBJ2-1	CATSGAGGHEQFF	TGTGCCACCAGTGGGGCAGGGGGCCATGAGCAGTTCTTC
.	TRBV14	.	TRBJ2-1	CASSQELGHRNEQFF	TGTGCCAGCAGCCAAGAGTTAGGGCATAGGAATGAGCAGTTCTTC
TRBD2	TRBV12-3/TRBV12-4	few	TRBJ2-3	CASSLFDLTSRSTDTQYF	TGTGCCAGCAGTTTATTCGACCTGACTAGCAGGAGCACAGATACGCAGTATTTT
.	TRBV5-1	.	TRBJ1-2	CASSFGPTEGYTF	TGCGCCAGCAGCTTCGGACCCACGGAGGGCTACACCTTC
TRBD2	TRBV6-1	few	TRBJ2-7	CASSTSRSGDHYEQYF	TGTGCCAGCAGTACCTCCAGGAGCGGGGACCACTACGAGCAGTACTTC
.	TRBV10-3	.	TRBJ2-4	CAISGEAKNIQYF	TGTGCCATCAGTGGAGAGGCCAAAAACATTCAGTACTTC
TRBD1	TRBV5-1	few	TRBJ1-2	CASTDTIQGANTF	TGCGCCAGCACCGATACGATTCAGGGGGCAAACACCTTC
TRBD1	TRBV12-3/TRBV12-4	.	TRBJ2-6	CASSSGQGAEGANVLTF	TGTGCCAGCAGTTCGGGACAGGGGGCGGAAGGGGCCAACGTCCTGACTTTC
.	TRBV6-1	.	TRBJ1-5	CASSEGGGWPQHF	TGTGCCAGCAGTGAAGGGGGTGGCTGGCCCCAGCATTTT
.	TRBV11-3	few	TRBJ2-7	CASSVQDGTYEQYF	TGTGCCAGCAGCGTACAGGATGGGACCTACGAGCAGTACTTC
.	TRBV10-1	many	TRBJ2-7	CASSPGRTYEQYF	TGCGCCAGCAGTCCTGGACGGACCTACGAGCAGTACTTC
TRBD1	TRBV24-1	.	TRBJ1-1	CATSDYQGGAFF	TGTGCCACCAGTGATTACCAGGGGGGAGCTTTCTTT
TRBD2	TRBV18	.	TRBJ2-1	CASSPRTGGAYNEQFF	TGTGCCAGCTCACCACGGACGGGGGGGGCCTACAATGAGCAGTTCTTC
TRBD2	TRBV20-1	many	TRBJ2-1	CSARTSGGANEQFF	TGCAGTGCTAGAACTAGCGGGGGGGCGAATGAGCAGTTCTTC
.	TRBV7-2	many	TRBJ2-2	CASSLRGAGTGELFF	TGTGCCAGCAGCTTAAGGGGCGCGGGCACCGGGGAGCTGTTTTTT
TRBD1	TRBV5-5	.	TRBJ2-7	CASSYGQGRYEQYF	TGTGCCAGCAGCTATGGACAGGGTCGATACGAGCAGTACTTC
.	TRBV2	.	TRBJ1-2	CASSGGTNGYTF	TGTGCCAGCAGCGGAGGGACAAACGGCTACACCTTC
.	TRBV5-1	few	TRBJ2-2	CASSPEGGGSNTGELFF	TGCGCCAGCAGCCCGGAAGGGGGGGGCTCGAACACCGGGGAGCTGTTTTTT
.	TRBV25-1	.	TRBJ2-3	CASSEYRAASTDTQYF	TGTGCCAGCAGTGAATACCGGGCAGCCAGCACAGATACGCAGTATTTT
TRBD1	TRBV6-1	.	TRBJ1-2	CASSEEGTEANYGYTF	TGTGCCAGCAGTGAAGAGGGGACAGAGGCTAACTATGGCTACACCTTC
TRBD2	TRBV7-9	few	TRBJ2-1	CASSPRLAGEQFF	TGTGCCAGCAGCCCAAGACTAGCGGGTGAGCAGTTCTTC
.	TRBV4-2	few	TRBJ2-3	CASSRRRGLTDTQYF	TGTGCCAGCAGCCGGCGGCGGGGGCTCACAGATACGCAGTATTTT
.	TRBV20-1	.	TRBJ2-2	CSVQAGTHTGELFF	TGCAGTGTACAAGCCGGGACACATACCGGGGAGCTGTTTTTT
TRBD1	TRBV12-3/TRBV12-4	few	TRBJ1-5	CASSLRGPSNQPQHF	TGTGCCAGCAGTTTAAGGGGGCCGAGCAATCAGCCCCAGCATTTT
.	TRBV4-1	many	TRBJ1-4	CASSQIGGEKLFF	TGCGCCAGCAGCCAGATAGGTGGGGAAAAACTGTTTTTT
TRBD2	TRBV7-2	.	TRBJ2-2	CASILTSGVTGELFF	TGTGCCAGCATCCTGACTAGCGGGGTCACCGGGGAGCTGTTTTTT
.	TRBV6-5	few	TRBJ2-2	CASSYLGGVTGELFF	TGTGCCAGCAGTTACTTGGGGGGCGTCACCGGGGAGCTGTTTTTT